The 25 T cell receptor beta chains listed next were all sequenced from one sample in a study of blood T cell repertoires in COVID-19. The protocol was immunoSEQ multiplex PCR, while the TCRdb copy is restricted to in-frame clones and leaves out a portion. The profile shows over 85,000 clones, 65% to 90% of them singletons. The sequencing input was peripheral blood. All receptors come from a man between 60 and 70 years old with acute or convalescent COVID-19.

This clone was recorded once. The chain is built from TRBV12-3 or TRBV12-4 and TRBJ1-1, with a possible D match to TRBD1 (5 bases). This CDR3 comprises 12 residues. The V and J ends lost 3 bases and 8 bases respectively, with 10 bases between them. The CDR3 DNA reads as TGTGCCAGCAGTTTCCGGGGGGACGAAGCTTTCTTT. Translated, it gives CASSFRGDEAFF.

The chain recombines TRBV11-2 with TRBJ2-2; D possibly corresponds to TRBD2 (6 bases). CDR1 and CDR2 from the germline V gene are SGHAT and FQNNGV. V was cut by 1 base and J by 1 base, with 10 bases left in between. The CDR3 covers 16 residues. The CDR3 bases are TGTGCCAGCAGCTTAGTCGGGGGAGGGAACACCGGGGAGCTGTTTTTT. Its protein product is CASSLVGGGNTGELFF. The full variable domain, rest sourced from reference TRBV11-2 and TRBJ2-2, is EAGVAQSPRYKIIEKRQSVAFWCNPISGHATLYWYQQILGQGPKLLIQFQNNGVVDDSQLPKDRFSAERLKGVDSTLKIQPAKLEDSAVYLCASSLVGGGNTGELFFGEGSRLTVL.

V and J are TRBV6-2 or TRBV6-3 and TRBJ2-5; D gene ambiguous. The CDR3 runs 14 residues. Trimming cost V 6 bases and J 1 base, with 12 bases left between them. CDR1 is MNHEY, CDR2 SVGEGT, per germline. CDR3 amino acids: CASSFRVFQETQYF. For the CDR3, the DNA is TGTGCCAGCAGCTTTCGGGTATTCCAAGAGACCCAGTACTTC.

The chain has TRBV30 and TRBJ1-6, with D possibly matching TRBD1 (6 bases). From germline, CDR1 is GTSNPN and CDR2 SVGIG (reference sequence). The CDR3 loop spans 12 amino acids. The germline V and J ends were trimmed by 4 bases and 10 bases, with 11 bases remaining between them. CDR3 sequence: CAWNSGASPLHF. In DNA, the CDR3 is TGTGCCTGGAATTCAGGGGCCTCACCCCTCCACTTT.

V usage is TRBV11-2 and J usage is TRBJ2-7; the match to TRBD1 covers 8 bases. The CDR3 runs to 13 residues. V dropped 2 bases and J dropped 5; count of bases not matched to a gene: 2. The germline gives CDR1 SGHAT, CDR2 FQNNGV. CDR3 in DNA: TGTGCCAGCAGCTTAAGGACAGGGAACGAGCAGTACTTC. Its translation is CASSLRTGNEQYF.

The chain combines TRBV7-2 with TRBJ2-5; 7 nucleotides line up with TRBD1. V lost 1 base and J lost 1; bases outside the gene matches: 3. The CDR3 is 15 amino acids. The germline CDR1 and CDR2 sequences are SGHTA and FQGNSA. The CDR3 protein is CASSLGTGVQETQYF. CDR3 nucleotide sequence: TGTGCCAGCAGCTTAGGAACAGGGGTCCAAGAGACCCAGTACTTC.

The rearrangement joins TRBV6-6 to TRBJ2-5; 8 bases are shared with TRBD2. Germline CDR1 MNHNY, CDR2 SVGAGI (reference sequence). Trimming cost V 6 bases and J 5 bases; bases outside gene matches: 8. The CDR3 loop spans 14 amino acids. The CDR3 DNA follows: TGTGCCAGCAGGGACGCGGGGGGCGGGGAGACCCAGTACTTC. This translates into CASRDAGGGETQYF.

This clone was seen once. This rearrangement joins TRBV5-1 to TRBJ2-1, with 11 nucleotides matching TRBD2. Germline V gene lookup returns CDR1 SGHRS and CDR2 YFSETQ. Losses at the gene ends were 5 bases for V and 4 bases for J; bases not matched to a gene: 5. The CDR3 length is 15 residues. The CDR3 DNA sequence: TGCGCCAGCAGATTTCTAGCGGGAGGATACAATGAGCAGTTCTTC. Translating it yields CASRFLAGGYNEQFF. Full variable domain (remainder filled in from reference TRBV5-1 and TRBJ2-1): KAGVTQTPRYLIKTRGQQVTLSCSPISGHRSVSWYQQTPGQGLQFLFEYFSETQRNKGNFPGRFSGRQFSNSRSEMNVSTLELGDSALYLCASRFLAGGYNEQFFGPGTRLTVL.

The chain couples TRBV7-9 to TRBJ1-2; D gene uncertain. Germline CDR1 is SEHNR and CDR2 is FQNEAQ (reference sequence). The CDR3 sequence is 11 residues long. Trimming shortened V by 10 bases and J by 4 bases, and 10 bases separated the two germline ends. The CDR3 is CAIQAGYGYTF. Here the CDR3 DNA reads TGTGCCATCCAAGCTGGCTATGGCTACACCTTC.

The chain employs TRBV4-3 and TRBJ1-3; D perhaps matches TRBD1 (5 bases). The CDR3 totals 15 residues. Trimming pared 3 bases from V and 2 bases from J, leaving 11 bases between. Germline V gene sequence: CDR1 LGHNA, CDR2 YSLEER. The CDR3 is CASSQDDSTGNTIYF. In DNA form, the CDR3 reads TGCGCCAGCAGCCAGGACGACAGTACTGGAAACACCATATATTTT.

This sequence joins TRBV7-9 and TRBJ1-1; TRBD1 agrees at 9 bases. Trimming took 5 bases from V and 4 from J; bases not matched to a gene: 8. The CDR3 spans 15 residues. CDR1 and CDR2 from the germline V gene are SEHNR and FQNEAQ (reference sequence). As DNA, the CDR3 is TGTGCCAGCAGCCCAACACAGGGGGCAGGCACTGAAGCTTTCTTT. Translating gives CASSPTQGAGTEAFF. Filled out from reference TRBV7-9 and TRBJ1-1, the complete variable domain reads DTGVSQNPRHKITKRGQNVTFRCDPISEHNRLYWYRQTLGQGPEFLTYFQNEAQLEKSRLLSDRFSAERPKGSFSTLEIQRTEQGDSAMYLCASSPTQGAGTEAFFGQGTRLTVV.

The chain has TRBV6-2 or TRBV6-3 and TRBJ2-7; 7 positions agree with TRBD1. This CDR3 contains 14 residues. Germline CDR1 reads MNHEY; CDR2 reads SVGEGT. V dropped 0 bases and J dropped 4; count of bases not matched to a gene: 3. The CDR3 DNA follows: TGTGCCAGCAGTTACTCAGGGGGCCCATACGAGCAGTACTTC. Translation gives CASSYSGGPYEQYF.

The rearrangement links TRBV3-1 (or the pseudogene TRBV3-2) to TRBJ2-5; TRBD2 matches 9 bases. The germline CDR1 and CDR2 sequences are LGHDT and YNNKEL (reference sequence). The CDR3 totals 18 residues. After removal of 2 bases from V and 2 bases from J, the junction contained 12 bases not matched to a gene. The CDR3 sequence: CASSQSPPGLAHQETQYF. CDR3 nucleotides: TGTGCCAGCAGCCAATCCCCTCCGGGACTAGCCCATCAAGAGACCCAGTACTTC.

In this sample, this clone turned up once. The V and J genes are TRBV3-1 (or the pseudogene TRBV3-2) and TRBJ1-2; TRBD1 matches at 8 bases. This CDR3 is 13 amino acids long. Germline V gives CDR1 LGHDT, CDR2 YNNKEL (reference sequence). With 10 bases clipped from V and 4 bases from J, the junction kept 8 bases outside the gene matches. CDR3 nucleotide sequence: TGTGCCACTTCGACAGGGGAGGGCTATGGCTACACCTTC. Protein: CATSTGEGYGYTF.

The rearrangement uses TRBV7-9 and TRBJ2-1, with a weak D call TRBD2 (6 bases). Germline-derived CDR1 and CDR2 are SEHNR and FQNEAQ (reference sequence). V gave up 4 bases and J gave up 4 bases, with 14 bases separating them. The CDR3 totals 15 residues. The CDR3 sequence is CASSYTGLPYNEQFF. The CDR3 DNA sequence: TGTGCCAGCAGCTACACCGGACTACCTTACAATGAGCAGTTCTTC.

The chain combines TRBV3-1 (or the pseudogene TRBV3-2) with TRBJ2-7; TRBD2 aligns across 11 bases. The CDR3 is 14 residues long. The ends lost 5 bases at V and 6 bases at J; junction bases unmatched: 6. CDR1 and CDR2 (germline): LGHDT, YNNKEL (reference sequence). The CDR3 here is CASSKIAGGREQYF. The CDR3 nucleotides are TGTGCCAGCAGCAAAATAGCGGGAGGGCGCGAGCAGTACTTC.

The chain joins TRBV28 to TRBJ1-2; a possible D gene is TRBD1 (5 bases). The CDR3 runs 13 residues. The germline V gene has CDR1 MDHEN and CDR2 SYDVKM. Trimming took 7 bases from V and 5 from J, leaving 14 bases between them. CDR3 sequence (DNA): TGTGCCAGCACTTCGCTGGGGGGGTATGGCTACACCTTC. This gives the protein CASTSLGGYGYTF.

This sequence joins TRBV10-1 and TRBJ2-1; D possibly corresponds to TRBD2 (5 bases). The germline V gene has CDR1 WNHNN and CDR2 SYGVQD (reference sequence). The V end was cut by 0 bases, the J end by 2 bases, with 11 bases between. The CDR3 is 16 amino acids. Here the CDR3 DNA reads TGCGCCAGCAGTGAGTCGAGAGGGCCTACCTACAATGAGCAGTTCTTC. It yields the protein CASSESRGPTYNEQFF.

CDR3 sequence: CASSAGSVTDTQYF. The CDR3, as DNA: TGTGCCAGCAGCGCAGGATCCGTAACAGATACGCAGTATTTT. This chain uses TRBV5-4 with TRBJ2-3; D remains unclear. The CDR3 extends over 14 amino acids. V was cut by 4 bases and J by 3 bases, with 12 bases left in between. Germline loops: CDR1 SGHNT, CDR2 YYREEE (reference sequence).

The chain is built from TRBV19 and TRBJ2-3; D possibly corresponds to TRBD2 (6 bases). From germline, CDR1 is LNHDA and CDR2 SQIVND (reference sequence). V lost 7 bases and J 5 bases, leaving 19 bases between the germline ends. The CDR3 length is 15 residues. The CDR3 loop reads CASNVGGAVGDTQYF. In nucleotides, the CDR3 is TGTGCCAGTAATGTGGGGGGAGCGGTGGGAGATACGCAGTATTTT. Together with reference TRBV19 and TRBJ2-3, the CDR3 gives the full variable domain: DGGITQSPKYLFRKEGQNVTLSCEQNLNHDAMYWYRQDPGQGLRLIYYSQIVNDFQKGDIAEGYSVSREKKESFPLTVTSAQKNPTAFYLCASNVGGAVGDTQYFGPGTRLTVL.

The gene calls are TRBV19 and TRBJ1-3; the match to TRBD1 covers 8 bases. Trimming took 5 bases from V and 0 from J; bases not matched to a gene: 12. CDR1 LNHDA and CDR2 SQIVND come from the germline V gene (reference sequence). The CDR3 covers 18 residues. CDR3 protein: CASSSLPGQAYSGNTIYF. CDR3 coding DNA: TGTGCCAGTAGTTCCTTACCGGGACAGGCTTACTCTGGAAACACCATATATTTT.

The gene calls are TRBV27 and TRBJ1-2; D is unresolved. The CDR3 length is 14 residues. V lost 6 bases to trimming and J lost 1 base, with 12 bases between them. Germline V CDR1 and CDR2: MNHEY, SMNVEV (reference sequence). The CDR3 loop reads CASSSRHLNYGYTF. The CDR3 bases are TGTGCCAGCAGCTCGCGACACCTTAACTATGGCTACACCTTC.

CDR3 nucleotide sequence: TGTGCCAGCAGCCGGGGGGTGAACTATGGCTACACCTTC. It yields the protein CASSRGVNYGYTF. The rearrangement uses TRBV5-6 and TRBJ1-2; perhaps TRBD1 as D (5 bases). In germline, CDR1 is SGHDT, CDR2 YYEEEE. The CDR3 is 13 residues long. V was clipped by 4 bases and J by 2 bases, with 9 bases between them. Drawing the rest from reference TRBV5-6 and TRBJ1-2, the complete variable domain is DAGVTQSPTHLIKTRGQQVTLRCSPKSGHDTVSWYQQALGQGPQFIFQYYEEEERQRGNFPDRFSGHQFPNYSSELNVNALLLGDSALYLCASSRGVNYGYTFGSGTRLTVV.

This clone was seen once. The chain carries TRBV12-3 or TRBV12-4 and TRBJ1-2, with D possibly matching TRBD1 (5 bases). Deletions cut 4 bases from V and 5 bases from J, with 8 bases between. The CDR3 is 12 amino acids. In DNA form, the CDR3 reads TGTGCCAGCAGTTACCAGGGATATGGCTACACCTTC. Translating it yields CASSYQGYGYTF.

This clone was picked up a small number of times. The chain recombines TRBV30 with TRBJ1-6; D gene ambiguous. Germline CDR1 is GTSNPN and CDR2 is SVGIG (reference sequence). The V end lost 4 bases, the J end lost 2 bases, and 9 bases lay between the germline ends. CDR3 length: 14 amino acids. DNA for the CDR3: TGTGCCTGGACGGAGGGCGCCTATAATTCACCCCTCCACTTT. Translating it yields CAWTEGAYNSPLHF.